Listed here are 18 T cell receptor beta chains from one sample, sequenced in a study of OX40 agonist ivuxolimab in advanced cancers. The table came from immunoSEQ multiplex PCR; TCRdb's copy has only in-frame clones and leaves some out. The sample contains 90,000 to 100,000 clones, roughly nine tenths of which appear only once. The sequences come from CD4+ or CD8+ T cells sorted from blood, collected in a trial of the OX40 agonist ivuxolimab. These TCRs come from an adult with an advanced solid tumor such as melanoma, head and neck, liver or kidney cancer.

The chain employs TRBV11-2 and TRBJ2-5; no definite D call. There are 12 residues in the CDR3. Germline CDR1 reads SGHAT; CDR2 reads FQNNGV. V lost 3 bases and J 5 bases, leaving 7 bases between the germline ends. The CDR3 bases are TGTGCCAGCAGCTTGGGCGCGGAGACCCAGTACTTC. Translating it yields CASSLGAETQYF.

The V gene is TRBV7-2, the J gene TRBJ2-2; TRBD2 agrees at 13 bases. J lost 7 bases, V lost 0 bases, and 8 bases had no gene match. Per the germline V gene, CDR1 is SGHTA and CDR2 is FQGNSA. The CDR3 totals 18 residues. The CDR3 bases are TGTGCCAGCAGCTTAGCTGGACTAGCGGGAGAGAGTGGCGGGGAGCTGTTTTTT. Translated: CASSLAGLAGESGGELFF.

The chain is built from TRBV5-1 and TRBJ1-1, with TRBD1 as a possible D gene (5 bases). Germline lookup yields CDR1 SGHRS and CDR2 YFSETQ. V lost 4 bases and J 1 base, leaving 14 bases between the germline ends. The CDR3 extends over 15 amino acids. The CDR3 is CASSPEGTENTEAFF. The CDR3 region has the DNA TGCGCCAGCAGCCCGGAGGGGACGGAGAACACTGAAGCTTTCTTT.

The J gene is TRBJ1-5, the V gene TRBV27; 10 nucleotides match TRBD1. Germline V gene data show CDR1 as MNHEY and CDR2 as SMNVEV (reference sequence). This CDR3 contains 14 residues. The V gene end was trimmed by 8 bases and the J gene end by 9 bases; junction bases not matched to a gene: 10. In DNA form, the CDR3 reads TGTGCCAGCCGTTGGGGACAGGGGATCGGGCCCCAGCATTTT. This encodes CASRWGQGIGPQHF.

A word on this clone: This CDR3 is also generated by other DNA sequences in the sample. This chain links TRBV2 with TRBJ2-7; 7 positions agree with TRBD2. CDR3 length: 16 residues. J lost 4 bases, V lost 0 bases, and 9 bases had no gene match. In germline, CDR1 is SNHLY, CDR2 FYNNEI. CDR3 nucleotide sequence: TGTGCCAGCAGTGAAGCAGGCAGCGGGAAGGGGTACGAGCAGTACGTC. It codes for CASSEAGSGKGYEQYV.

This clone was detected a few times. The rearrangement joins TRBV7-8 to TRBJ1-2; 7 positions match TRBD1. The CDR3 runs to 13 residues. The V gene end was trimmed by 5 bases and the J gene end by 3 bases; junction bases not matched to a gene: 3. CDR1 and CDR2 from the germline V gene are SGHVS and FQNEAQ. The CDR3 here is CASSHDRDYGYTF. CDR3 DNA sequence: TGTGCCAGCAGCCATGACAGGGACTATGGCTACACCTTC.

V gene TRBV28 combines with J gene TRBJ2-7; 10 bases are a match to TRBD2. The CDR3 length is 15 residues. Germline trimming cut 1 base from V and 3 bases from J; bases unmatched to any gene: 3. Germline-derived CDR1 and CDR2 are MDHEN and SYDVKM. The CDR3 is CASSLSASGSYEQYF. DNA for the CDR3: TGTGCCAGCAGTTTATCTGCTAGCGGGAGCTACGAGCAGTACTTC.

The genes are TRBV6-5 and TRBJ1-3; D unclear. The CDR3 sequence is 14 residues long. With 8 bases removed from V and 4 bases from J, the gap between germline ends came to 15 bases. Germline CDR1 MNHEY, CDR2 SVGAGI. CDR3 sequence: CASREVSLGNTIYF. The CDR3 nucleotides are TGTGCCAGCCGGGAAGTCAGCCTCGGAAACACCATATATTTT.

The chain carries TRBV19 and TRBJ2-1; TRBD2 matches at 8 bases. V gave up 4 bases and J gave up 1 base; unmatched junction bases: 3. The CDR3 is 15 amino acids. The germline gives CDR1 LNHDA, CDR2 SQIVND (reference sequence). The DNA of the CDR3 is TGTGCCAGTAGTAAGCGGGAGACGTCCTACAATGAGCAGTTCTTC. Translating gives CASSKRETSYNEQFF.

This clone was detected only once. The chain is built from TRBV27 and TRBJ2-7, with D tentatively TRBD2 (5 bases). V was pared by 5 bases and J by 3 bases, with 20 bases between. The length of the CDR3 is 16 residues. In germline, CDR1 is MNHEY, CDR2 SMNVEV (reference sequence). Written as DNA, the CDR3 is TGTGCCAGCAGTCCTAGGGAGCCCGGCGCGGGCTACGAGCAGTACTTC. This sequence encodes CASSPREPGAGYEQYF.

This clone was counted between two and nine times. The CDR3: CSVPARGSTEAFF. In DNA form, the CDR3 reads TGCAGCGTACCCGCACGGGGGAGCACTGAAGCTTTCTTT. The chain employs TRBV29-1 and TRBJ1-1; possibly TRBD1 for D (5 bases). V shed 6 bases and J shed 4 bases, with 15 bases lying between them. The CDR3 totals 13 residues. CDR1 is SQVTM, CDR2 ANQGSEA, per germline.

The chain employs TRBV10-3 and TRBJ2-3, with unresolved D. CDR1 and CDR2 from the germline V gene are ENHRY and SYGVKD. V lost 6 bases and J 3 bases, leaving 10 bases between the germline ends. The CDR3 is 13 amino acids. This chain's CDR3 is CAISLLGTDTQYF. DNA for the CDR3: TGTGCCATCAGCCTACTGGGGACAGATACGCAGTATTTT.

The V gene is TRBV27, the J gene TRBJ2-1; 8 bases align to TRBD2. This CDR3 has 18 amino acids. Per the germline V gene, CDR1 is MNHEY and CDR2 is SMNVEV (reference sequence). V was clipped by 2 bases and J by 8 bases; unmatched bases: 17. For the CDR3, the DNA is TGTGCCAGCAGTTTAATGGCGGGGAAGGTAGCGGGAAGGCATGAGCAGTTCTTC. Amino acid sequence: CASSLMAGKVAGRHEQFF.

The chain couples TRBV6-4 to TRBJ1-2; 8 nucleotides align to TRBD1. Germline assignment: CDR1 MRHNA and CDR2 SNTAGT. This CDR3 comprises 13 residues. V lost 3 bases, J lost 8 bases, and 5 bases stayed unmatched. The DNA of the CDR3 is TGTGCCAGCAGTGAAAGACAGGGGCGAGGCTACACCTTC. It yields the protein CASSERQGRGYTF.

The chain carries TRBV10-3 and TRBJ2-7, with unresolved D. Per the germline V gene, CDR1 is ENHRY and CDR2 is SYGVKD. The CDR3 covers 12 residues. V was shortened by 0 bases and J by 8 bases, with 8 bases between the two germline ends. This chain's CDR3 is CAISESQSQQYV. The CDR3 coding sequence is TGTGCCATCAGTGAGTCGCAATCCCAGCAGTACGTC.

This chain joins TRBV5-1 and TRBJ2-1, with 8 positions matching TRBD1. Trimming took 4 bases from V and 9 from J; bases not matched to a gene: 12. Germline loops: CDR1 SGHRS, CDR2 YFSETQ. This CDR3 is built from 15 residues. DNA of the CDR3: TGCGCCAGCAGCGGTTCAGGGGGCGCTTTAGGTGAGCAGTTCTTC. It yields the protein CASSGSGGALGEQFF.

This clone was counted a single time. The rearrangement joins TRBV2 to TRBJ2-3; 7 bases align to TRBD2. V was clipped by 5 bases and J by 1 base; unmatched bases: 9. The length of the CDR3 is 16 residues. Germline V gene data show CDR1 as SNHLY and CDR2 as FYNNEI. The CDR3 loop reads CASSREAGLGTDTQYF. CDR3 DNA: TGTGCCAGCAGTAGGGAAGCGGGGCTCGGCACAGATACGCAGTATTTT.

This clone was picked up one time. The rearrangement joins TRBV30 to TRBJ1-2; TRBD1 agrees at 7 bases. The V gene end was trimmed by 3 bases and the J gene end by 1 base; junction bases not matched to a gene: 5. Per germline, CDR1 GTSNPN and CDR2 SVGIG (reference sequence). This CDR3 comprises 14 residues. The CDR3 coding sequence is TGTGCCTGGAGAAGGGGGCTATTTAACTATGGCTACACCTTC. Protein: CAWRRGLFNYGYTF.